What follows is one T cell receptor (beta chain) and its context. Antigen unknown. V shed 4 bases, J shed 9 bases, and the junction held 4 bases outside the gene matches. Germline values: CDR1 SGHNT, CDR2 YYREEE (reference sequence). CDR3 size: 12 residues. The data originate from a study of vaccination effects on CD4 cells after COVID-19. Study details: Either the mRNA-1273 or the BNT162b2 vaccine was given to participants as two doses.

The assay was immunoSEQ multiplex PCR, and TCRdb's table has in-frame clones only and misses some. Of more than 30,000 clones in the sample, under 70% were seen once. Sequencing followed a ViraFEST assay step that expanded antigen-specific CD4+ T cells with viral peptide pools. With about ten days of culture completed, CD4+ T cells were isolated. Nobody among the vaccine recipients had prior SARS-CoV-2 infection (nucleocapsid antibodies were negative). IL-2 medium took the place of half the medium on both days 3 and 7. The sequence was collected from a human donor who received a COVID-19 vaccine. The specimen was CD4+ T cells from PBMCs cultured with HCoV-OC43 spike peptides, collected before COVID-19 vaccination. Subset in this sample: HCoV-OC43 spike overlapping peptide pool stimulation. The chain joins TRBV5-4 to TRBJ2-1; 7 bases agree with TRBD2. The CDR3 bases are TGTGCCAGCAGCGCCCGACTAGCTGAGCAGTTCTTC. Translated, it gives CASSARLAEQFF.